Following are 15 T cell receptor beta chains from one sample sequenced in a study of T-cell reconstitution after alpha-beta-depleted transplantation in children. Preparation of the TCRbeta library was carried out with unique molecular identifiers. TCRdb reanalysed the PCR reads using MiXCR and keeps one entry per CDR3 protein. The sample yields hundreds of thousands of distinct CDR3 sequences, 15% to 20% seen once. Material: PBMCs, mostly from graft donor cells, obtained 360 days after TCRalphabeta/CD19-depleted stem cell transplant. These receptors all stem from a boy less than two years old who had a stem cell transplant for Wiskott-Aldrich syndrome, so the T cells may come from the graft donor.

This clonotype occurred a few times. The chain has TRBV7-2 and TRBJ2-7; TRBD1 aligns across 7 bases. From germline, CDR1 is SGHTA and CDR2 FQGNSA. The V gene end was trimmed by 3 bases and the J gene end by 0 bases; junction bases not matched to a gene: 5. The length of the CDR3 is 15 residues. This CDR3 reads CASSFRGTVSYEQYF. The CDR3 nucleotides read TGTGCCAGCAGCTTCCGTGGGACAGTCTCCTACGAGCAGTACTTC.

The CDR3 DNA sequence: TGTGCCAGCAGCTCTCCTGCTCTAGCGGGAGGGCGGTACTTC. Protein sequence: CASSSPALAGGRYF. This chain uses TRBV7-9 with TRBJ2-7; 12 bases are a match to TRBD2. Germline V CDR1 and CDR2: SEHNR, FQNEAQ (reference sequence). The CDR3 is 14 amino acids. V lost 4 bases, J lost 12 bases, and 10 bases stayed unmatched.

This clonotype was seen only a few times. CDR3 region: CASSLAGTATGELFF. The CDR3 DNA sequence: TGTGCCAGCAGTTTAGCCGGGACAGCTACCGGGGAGCTGTTTTTT. The V call is TRBV12-3 or TRBV12-4, the J call TRBJ2-2; 7 bases fit TRBD1. J gave up 5 bases and V 0 bases, and 3 bases lay outside the gene matches. CDR3 length equals 15 residues.

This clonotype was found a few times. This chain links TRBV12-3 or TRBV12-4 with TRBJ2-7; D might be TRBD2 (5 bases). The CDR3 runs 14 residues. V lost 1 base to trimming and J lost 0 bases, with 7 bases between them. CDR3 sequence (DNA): TGTGCCAGCAGTTTAGGGACTCTCTCCTACGAGCAGTACTTC. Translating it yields CASSLGTLSYEQYF.

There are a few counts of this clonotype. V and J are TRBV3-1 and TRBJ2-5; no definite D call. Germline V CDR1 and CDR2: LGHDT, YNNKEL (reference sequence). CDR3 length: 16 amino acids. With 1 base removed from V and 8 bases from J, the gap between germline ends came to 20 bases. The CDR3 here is CASSQVPSKLWYTQYF. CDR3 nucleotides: TGTGCCAGCAGCCAAGTTCCGAGCAAGCTCTGGTACACCCAGTACTTC.

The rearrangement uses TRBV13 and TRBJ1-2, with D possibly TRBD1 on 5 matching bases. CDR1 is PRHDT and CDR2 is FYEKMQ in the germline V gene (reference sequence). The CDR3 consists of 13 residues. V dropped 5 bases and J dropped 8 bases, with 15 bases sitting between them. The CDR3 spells CASSRDGLRGYTF. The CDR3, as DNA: TGTGCCAGCAGCCGGGACGGACTAAGGGGCTACACCTTC.

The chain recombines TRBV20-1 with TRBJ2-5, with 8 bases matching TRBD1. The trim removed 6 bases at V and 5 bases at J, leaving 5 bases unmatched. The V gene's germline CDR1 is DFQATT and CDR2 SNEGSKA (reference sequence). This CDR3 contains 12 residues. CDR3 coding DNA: TGCAGTGCGAAGACAGGGGAGGAGACCCAGTACTTC. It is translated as CSAKTGEETQYF.

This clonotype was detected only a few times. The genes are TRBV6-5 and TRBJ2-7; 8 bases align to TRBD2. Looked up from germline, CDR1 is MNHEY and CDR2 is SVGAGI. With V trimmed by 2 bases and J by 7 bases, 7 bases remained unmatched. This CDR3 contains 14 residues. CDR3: CASSYKAGAWEQYF. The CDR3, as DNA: TGTGCCAGCAGTTACAAAGCGGGGGCTTGGGAGCAGTACTTC.

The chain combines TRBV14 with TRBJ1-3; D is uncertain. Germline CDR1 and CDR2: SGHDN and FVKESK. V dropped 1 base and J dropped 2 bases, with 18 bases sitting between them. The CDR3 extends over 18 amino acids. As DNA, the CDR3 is TGTGCCAGCAGCCAAGCCTGGACCTTGGGGATCACTGGAAACACCATATATTTT. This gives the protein CASSQAWTLGITGNTIYF. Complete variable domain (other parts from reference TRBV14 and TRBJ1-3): EAGVTQFPSHSVIEKGQTVTLRCDPISGHDNLYWYRRVMGKEIKFLLHFVKESKQDESGMPNNRFLAERTGGTYSTLKVQPAELEDSGVYFCASSQAWTLGITGNTIYFGEGSWLTVV.

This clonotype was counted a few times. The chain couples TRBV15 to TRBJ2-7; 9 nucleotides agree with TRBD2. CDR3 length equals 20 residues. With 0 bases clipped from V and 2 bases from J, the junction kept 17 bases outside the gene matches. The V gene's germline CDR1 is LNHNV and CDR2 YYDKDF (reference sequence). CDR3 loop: CATSRDRPSGIRRETYEQYF. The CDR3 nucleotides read TGTGCCACCAGCAGAGATCGGCCTAGCGGGATCAGAAGAGAGACCTACGAGCAGTACTTC. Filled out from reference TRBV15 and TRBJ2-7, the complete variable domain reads DAMVIQNPRYQVTQFGKPVTLSCSQTLNHNVMYWYQQKSSQAPKLLFHYYDKDFNNEADTPDNFQSRRPNTSFCFLDIRSPGLGDTAMYLCATSRDRPSGIRRETYEQYFGPGTRLTVT.

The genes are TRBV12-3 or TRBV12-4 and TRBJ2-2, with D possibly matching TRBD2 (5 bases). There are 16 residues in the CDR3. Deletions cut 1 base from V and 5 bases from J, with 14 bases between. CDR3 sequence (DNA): TGTGCCAGCAGTTTAGGGGGAGCGAGTCGGACCGGGGAGCTGTTTTTT. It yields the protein CASSLGGASRTGELFF.

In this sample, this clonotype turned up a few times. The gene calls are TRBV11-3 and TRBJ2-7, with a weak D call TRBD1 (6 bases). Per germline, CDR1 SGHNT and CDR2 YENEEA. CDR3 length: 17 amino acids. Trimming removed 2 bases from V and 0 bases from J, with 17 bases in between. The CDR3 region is CASSLFTSTGNSYEQYF. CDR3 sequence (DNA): TGTGCCAGCAGCTTATTTACCAGCACAGGGAACTCCTACGAGCAGTACTTC.

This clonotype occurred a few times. The CDR3, as DNA: TGCAGTGCCCTCCGGGACAGGGGGATAGTGAACACTGAAGCTTTCTTT. The encoded protein is CSALRDRGIVNTEAFF. The rearrangement links TRBV29-1 to TRBJ1-1; TRBD1 aligns across 11 bases. In germline, CDR1 is SQVTM, CDR2 ANQGSEA. The length of the CDR3 is 16 residues.

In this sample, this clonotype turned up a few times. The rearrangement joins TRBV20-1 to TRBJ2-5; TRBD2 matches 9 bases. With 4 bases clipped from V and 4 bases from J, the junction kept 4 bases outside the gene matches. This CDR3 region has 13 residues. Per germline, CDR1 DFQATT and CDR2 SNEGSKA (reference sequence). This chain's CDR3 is CSAKRLAAETQYF. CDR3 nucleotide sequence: TGCAGTGCTAAAAGACTAGCGGCAGAGACCCAGTACTTC.

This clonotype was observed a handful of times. CDR3 DNA sequence: TGCGCCAGCAGCCACCCCCCGGGGCTAGCGGGGGGCAATGAGCAGTTCTTC. Its protein is CASSHPPGLAGGNEQFF. V gene TRBV4-1 combines with J gene TRBJ2-1; the match to TRBD2 covers 11 bases. V gave up 3 bases and J gave up 6 bases; unmatched junction bases: 10. CDR1 MGHRA and CDR2 YSYEKL come from the germline V gene. The length of the CDR3 is 17 residues.